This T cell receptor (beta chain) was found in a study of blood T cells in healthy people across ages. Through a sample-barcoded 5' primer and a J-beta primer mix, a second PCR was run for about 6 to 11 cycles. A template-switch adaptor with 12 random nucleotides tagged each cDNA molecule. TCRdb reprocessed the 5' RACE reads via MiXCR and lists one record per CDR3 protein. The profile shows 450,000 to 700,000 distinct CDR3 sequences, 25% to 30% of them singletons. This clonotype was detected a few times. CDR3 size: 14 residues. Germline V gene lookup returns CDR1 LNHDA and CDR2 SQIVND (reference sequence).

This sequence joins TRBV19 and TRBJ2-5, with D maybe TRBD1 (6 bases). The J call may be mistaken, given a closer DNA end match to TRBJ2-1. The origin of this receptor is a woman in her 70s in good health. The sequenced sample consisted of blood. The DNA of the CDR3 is TGTGCCTCGTCGGAACAGGGTCTCGCCAATGAGCAGTTCTTC. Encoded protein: CASSEQGLANEQFF.